This record looks at one T cell receptor (beta chain) sequence and its context. The repertoire was sequenced with immunoSEQ multiplex PCR; TCRdb's copy has only in-frame clones and lacks some. Found here are about 180,000 clones, 87% of them singletons; the top ten hold more than 6.5%. This CDR3 spans 17 amino acids. Germline V gene data show CDR1 as SGDLS and CDR2 as YYNGEE. The trim removed 3 bases at V and 4 bases at J, leaving 13 bases unmatched. This entry belongs to a study of blood T cell repertoires in COVID-19. Study summary: Some COVID-19 samples were acute and others convalescent; all came from the United States, Italy and Spain.

Everyone who took part was roughly 18 to 100 years old, and they came from about 25 US areas. Participants' own reports of clinical history determined their cohort assignment. The sample consisted of PBMCs or T cells enriched from blood (not recorded which). The source is a woman aged 45-65 years who had recovered from COVID-19. V usage is TRBV9 and J usage is TRBJ2-1, with TRBD2 identical over 7 bases. CDR3 nucleotides: TGTGCCAGCAGCGCGAAAGTCACTAGCGAGGCTTACAATGAGCAGTTCTTC. Translating gives CASSAKVTSEAYNEQFF.